The T cell receptor beta chain under discussion was sequenced for a study of blood T cell repertoires in COVID-19. Per the original data handling: Nucleated cell number was recorded as an estimate derived from reference gene primer amplification. Assay used: immunoSEQ multiplex PCR; TCRdb lists only in-frame clones, some missing. D and trimming come from the DNA, and the V and J calls and clone size come from that table. The sample lists 300,000 to 350,000 clones, 90% occurring once. Germline V gives CDR1 SGHVS, CDR2 FQNEAQ. V lost 5 bases to trimming and J lost 2 bases, with 10 bases between them. CDR3 size: 14 residues.

This clonotype was sampled from a woman in her 30s with COVID-19, enrolled during active disease. The V gene is TRBV7-8, the J gene TRBJ1-3; D unclear. Sequenced material: peripheral blood. The CDR3 loop reads CASSLRETGNTIYF. The DNA of the CDR3 is TGTGCCAGCAGCCTAAGGGAGACTGGAAACACCATATATTTT.